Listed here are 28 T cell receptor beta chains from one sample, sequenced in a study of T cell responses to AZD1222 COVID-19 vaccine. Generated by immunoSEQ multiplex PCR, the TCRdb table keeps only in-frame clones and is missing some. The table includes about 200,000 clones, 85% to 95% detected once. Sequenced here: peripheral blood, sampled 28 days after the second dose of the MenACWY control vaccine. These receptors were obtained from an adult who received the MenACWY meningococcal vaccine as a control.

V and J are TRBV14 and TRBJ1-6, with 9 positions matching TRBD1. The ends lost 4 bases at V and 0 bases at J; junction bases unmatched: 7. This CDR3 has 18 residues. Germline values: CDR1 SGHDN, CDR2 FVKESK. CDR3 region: CASSPGQGTSSYNSPLHF. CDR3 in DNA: TGTGCCAGCAGCCCGGGACAGGGCACGAGCTCCTATAATTCACCCCTCCACTTT. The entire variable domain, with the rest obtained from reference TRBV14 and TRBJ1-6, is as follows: EAGVTQFPSHSVIEKGQTVTLRCDPISGHDNLYWYRRVMGKEIKFLLHFVKESKQDESGMPNNRFLAERTGGTYSTLKVQPAELEDSGVYFCASSPGQGTSSYNSPLHFGNGTRLTVT.

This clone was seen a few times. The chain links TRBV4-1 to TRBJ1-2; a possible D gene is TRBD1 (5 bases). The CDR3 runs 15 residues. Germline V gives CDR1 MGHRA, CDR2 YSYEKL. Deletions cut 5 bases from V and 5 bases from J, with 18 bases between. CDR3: CASSWNPGPQYGYTF. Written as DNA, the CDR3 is TGCGCCAGCAGCTGGAATCCAGGGCCCCAATATGGCTACACCTTC.

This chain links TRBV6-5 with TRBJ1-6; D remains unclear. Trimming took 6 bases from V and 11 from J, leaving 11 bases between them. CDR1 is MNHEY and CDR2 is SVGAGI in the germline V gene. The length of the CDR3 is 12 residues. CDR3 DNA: TGTGCCAGCAGCCAATCCGGGCCACCCCTCCACTTT. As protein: CASSQSGPPLHF.

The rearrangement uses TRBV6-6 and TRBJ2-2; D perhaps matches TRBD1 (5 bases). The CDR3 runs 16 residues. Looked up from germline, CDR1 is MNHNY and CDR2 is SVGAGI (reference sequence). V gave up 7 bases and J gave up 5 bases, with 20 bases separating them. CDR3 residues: CASIPGVAKGTGELFF. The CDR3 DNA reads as TGTGCCAGCATCCCTGGGGTCGCCAAGGGGACCGGGGAGCTGTTTTTT.

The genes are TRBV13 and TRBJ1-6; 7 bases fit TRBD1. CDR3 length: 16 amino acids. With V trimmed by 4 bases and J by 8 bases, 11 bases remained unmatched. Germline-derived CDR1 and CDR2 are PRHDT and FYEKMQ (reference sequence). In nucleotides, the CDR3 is TGTGCCAGCAGCTCACGACAGGGTGGTAGGGATTCACCCCTCCACTTT. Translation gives CASSSRQGGRDSPLHF.

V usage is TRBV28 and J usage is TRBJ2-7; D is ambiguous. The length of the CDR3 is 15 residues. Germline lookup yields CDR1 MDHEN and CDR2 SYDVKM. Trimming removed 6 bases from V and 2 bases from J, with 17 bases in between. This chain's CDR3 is CASSPISRLTYEQYF. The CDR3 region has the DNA TGTGCCAGCAGCCCAATAAGCAGGCTCACCTACGAGCAGTACTTC. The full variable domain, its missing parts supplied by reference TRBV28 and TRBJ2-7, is DVKVTQSSRYLVKRTGEKVFLECVQDMDHENMFWYRQDPGLGLRLIYFSYDVKMKEKGDIPEGYSVSREKKERFSLILESASTNQTSMYLCASSPISRLTYEQYFGPGTRLTVT.

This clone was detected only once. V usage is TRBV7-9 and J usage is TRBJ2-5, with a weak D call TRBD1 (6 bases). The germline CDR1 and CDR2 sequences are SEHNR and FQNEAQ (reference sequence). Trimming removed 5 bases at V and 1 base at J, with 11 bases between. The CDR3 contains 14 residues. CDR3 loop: CASSADRRQETQYF. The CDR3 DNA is TGTGCCAGCAGCGCGGACAGACGCCAAGAGACCCAGTACTTC. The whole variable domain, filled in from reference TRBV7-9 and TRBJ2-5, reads DTGVSQNPRHKITKRGQNVTFRCDPISEHNRLYWYRQTLGQGPEFLTYFQNEAQLEKSRLLSDRFSAERPKGSFSTLEIQRTEQGDSAMYLCASSADRRQETQYFGPGTRLLVL.

The CDR3 DNA follows: TGTGCCAGCAGTCCCATGACAGGTCTGCTTGAAAAACTGTTTTTT. This sequence encodes CASSPMTGLLEKLFF. This chain joins TRBV6-5 and TRBJ1-4; D might be TRBD1 (6 bases). V shed 5 bases and J shed 7 bases, with 17 bases lying between them. CDR3 length equals 15 residues. The V gene's germline CDR1 is MNHEY and CDR2 SVGAGI.

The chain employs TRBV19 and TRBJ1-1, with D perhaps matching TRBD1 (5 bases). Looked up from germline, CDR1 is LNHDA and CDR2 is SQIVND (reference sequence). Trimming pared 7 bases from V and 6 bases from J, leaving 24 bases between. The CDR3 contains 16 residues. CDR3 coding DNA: TGTGCCAGTACCCGGTTCTATGGGGTTGGGGGTGCTGAAGCTTTCTTT. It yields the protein CASTRFYGVGGAEAFF. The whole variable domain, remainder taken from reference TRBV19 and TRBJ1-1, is DGGITQSPKYLFRKEGQNVTLSCEQNLNHDAMYWYRQDPGQGLRLIYYSQIVNDFQKGDIAEGYSVSREKKESFPLTVTSAQKNPTAFYLCASTRFYGVGGAEAFFGQGTRLTVV.

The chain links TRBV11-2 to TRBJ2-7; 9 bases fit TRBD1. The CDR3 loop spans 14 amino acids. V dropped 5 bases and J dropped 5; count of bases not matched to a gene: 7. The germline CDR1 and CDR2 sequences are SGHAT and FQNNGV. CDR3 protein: CASSPPGQGDEQYF. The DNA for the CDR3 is TGTGCCAGCAGCCCTCCGGGACAGGGCGACGAGCAGTACTTC.

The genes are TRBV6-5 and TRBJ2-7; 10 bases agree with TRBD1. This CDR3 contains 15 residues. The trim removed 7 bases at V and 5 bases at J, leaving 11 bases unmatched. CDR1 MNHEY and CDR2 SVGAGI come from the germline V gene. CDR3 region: CASNLWGQGLDEQYF. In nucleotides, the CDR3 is TGTGCCAGCAACCTTTGGGGACAGGGGCTCGACGAGCAGTACTTC.

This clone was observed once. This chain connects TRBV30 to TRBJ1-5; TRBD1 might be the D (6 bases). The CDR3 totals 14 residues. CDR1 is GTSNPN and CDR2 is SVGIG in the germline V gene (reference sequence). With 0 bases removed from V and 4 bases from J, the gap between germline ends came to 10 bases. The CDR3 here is CAWSVETGNQPQHF. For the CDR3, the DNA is TGTGCCTGGAGTGTAGAAACAGGGAATCAGCCCCAGCATTTT.

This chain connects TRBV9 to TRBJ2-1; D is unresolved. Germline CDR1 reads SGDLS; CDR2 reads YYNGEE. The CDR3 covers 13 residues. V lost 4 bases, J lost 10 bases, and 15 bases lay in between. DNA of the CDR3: TGTGCCAGCAGCCCTTCAGATCTTAGGGAGCAGTTCTTC. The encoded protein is CASSPSDLREQFF.

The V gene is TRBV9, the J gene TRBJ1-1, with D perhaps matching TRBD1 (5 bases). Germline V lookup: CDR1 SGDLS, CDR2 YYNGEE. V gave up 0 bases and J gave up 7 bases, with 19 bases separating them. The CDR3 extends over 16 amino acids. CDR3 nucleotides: TGTGCCAGCAGCGTAGAGGGGAGCGGGCTTATCGGTGAAGCTTTCTTT. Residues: CASSVEGSGLIGEAFF.

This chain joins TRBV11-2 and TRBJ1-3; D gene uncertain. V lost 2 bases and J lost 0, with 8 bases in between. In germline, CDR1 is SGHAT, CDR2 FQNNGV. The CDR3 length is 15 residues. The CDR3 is CASSLMAFSGNTIYF. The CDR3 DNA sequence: TGTGCCAGCAGCTTAATGGCTTTCTCTGGAAACACCATATATTTT.

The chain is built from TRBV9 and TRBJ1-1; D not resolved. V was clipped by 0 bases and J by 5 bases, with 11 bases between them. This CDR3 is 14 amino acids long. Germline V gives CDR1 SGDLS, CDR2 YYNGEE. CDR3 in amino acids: CASSVGRTETEAFF. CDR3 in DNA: TGTGCCAGCAGCGTAGGGCGGACCGAGACTGAAGCTTTCTTT.

This CDR3 is CASSSPLTRHEAFF. CDR3 bases: TGTGCCAGCAGCTCCCCCTTGACCAGGCACGAAGCTTTCTTT. The J gene is TRBJ1-1, the V gene TRBV11-3; no firm D call. V lost 4 bases to trimming and J lost 8 bases, with 17 bases between them. Per the germline V gene, CDR1 is SGHNT and CDR2 is YENEEA. The length of the CDR3 is 14 residues.

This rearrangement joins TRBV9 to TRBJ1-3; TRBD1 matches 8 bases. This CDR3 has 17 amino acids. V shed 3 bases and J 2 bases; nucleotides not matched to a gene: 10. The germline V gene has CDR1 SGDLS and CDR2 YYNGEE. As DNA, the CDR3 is TGTGCCAGCAGCGAGGGTGGACAGGGATGGGCTGGAAACACCATATATTTT. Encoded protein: CASSEGGQGWAGNTIYF.

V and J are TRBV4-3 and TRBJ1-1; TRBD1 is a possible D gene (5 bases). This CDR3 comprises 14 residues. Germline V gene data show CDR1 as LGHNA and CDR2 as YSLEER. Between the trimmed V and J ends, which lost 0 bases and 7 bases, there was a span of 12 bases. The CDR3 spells CASSQDMMTVEAFF. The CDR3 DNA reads TGCGCCAGCAGCCAAGATATGATGACAGTTGAAGCTTTCTTT.

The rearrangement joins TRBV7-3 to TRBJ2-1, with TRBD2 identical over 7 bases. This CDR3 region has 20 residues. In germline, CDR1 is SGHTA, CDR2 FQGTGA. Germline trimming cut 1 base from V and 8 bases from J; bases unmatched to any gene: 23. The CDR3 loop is CASSLRAPSGPFPTRYEQFF. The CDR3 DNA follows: TGTGCCAGCAGCTTAAGGGCCCCTAGCGGCCCCTTCCCCACACGGTATGAGCAGTTCTTC.

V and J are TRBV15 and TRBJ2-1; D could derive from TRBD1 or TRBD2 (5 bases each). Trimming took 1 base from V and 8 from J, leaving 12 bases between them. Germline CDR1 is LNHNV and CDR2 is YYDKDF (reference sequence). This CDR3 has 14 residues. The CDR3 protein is CATSRAGPQDEQFF. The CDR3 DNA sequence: TGTGCCACCAGCAGAGCGGGACCTCAGGATGAGCAGTTCTTC.

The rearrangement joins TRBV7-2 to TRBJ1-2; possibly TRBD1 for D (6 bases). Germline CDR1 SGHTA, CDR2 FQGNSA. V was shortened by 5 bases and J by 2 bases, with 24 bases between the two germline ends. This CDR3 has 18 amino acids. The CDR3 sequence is CASSPRAVGQITNYGYTF. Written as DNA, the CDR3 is TGTGCCAGCAGCCCCCGAGCTGTCGGACAGATCACAAACTATGGCTACACCTTC.

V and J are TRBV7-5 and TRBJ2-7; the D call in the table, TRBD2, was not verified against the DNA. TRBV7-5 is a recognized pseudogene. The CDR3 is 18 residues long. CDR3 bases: TGTGTCAGAAGCTTAGATTTGGGGACTAGCGTCCTCGAGCACGAGCAGTACTTC. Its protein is CVRSLDLGTSVLEHEQYF.

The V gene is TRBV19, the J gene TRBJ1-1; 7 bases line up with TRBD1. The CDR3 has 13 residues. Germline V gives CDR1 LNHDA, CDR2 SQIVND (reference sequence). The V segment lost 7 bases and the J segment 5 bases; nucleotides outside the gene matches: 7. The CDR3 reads CASKRTGWTEAFF. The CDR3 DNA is TGTGCCAGTAAGAGGACAGGATGGACTGAAGCTTTCTTT.

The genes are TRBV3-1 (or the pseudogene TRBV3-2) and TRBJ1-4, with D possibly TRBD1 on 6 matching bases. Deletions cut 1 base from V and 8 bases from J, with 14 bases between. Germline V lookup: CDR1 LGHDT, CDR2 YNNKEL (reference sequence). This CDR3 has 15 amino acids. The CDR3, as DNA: TGTGCCAGCAGCCAAGCTTCCGGGGGCGGGGAAAAACTGTTTTTT. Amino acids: CASSQASGGGEKLFF.

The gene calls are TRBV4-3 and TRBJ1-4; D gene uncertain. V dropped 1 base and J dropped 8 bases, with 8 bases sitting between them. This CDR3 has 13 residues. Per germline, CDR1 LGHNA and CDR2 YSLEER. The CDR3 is CASSQVMGEKLFF. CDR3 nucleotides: TGCGCCAGCAGCCAAGTTATGGGGGAAAAACTGTTTTTT.

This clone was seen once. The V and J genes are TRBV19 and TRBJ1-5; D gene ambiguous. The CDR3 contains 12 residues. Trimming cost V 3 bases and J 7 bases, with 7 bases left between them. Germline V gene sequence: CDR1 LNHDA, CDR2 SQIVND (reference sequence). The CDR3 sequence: CASSILSQPQHF. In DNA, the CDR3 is TGTGCCAGTAGTATCCTTTCGCAGCCCCAGCATTTT.

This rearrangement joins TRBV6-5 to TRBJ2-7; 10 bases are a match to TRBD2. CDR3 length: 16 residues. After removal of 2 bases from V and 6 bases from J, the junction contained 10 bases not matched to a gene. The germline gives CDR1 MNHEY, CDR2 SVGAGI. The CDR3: CASSYTALAGAGEQYF. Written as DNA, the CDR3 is TGTGCCAGCAGTTACACTGCTCTAGCGGGAGCCGGCGAGCAGTACTTC.